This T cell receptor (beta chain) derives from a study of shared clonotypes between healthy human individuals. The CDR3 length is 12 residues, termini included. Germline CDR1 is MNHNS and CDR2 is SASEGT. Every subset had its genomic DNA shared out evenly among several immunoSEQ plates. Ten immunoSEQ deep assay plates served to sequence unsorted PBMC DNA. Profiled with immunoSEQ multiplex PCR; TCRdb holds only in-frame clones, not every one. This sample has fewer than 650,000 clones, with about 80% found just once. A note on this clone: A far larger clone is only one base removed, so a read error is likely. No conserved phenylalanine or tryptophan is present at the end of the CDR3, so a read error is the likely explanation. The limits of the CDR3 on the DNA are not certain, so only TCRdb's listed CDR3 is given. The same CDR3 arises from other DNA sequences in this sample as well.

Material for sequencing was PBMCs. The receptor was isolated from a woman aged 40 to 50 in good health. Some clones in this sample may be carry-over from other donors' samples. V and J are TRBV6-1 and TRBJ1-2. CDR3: CASSEAQRVFLL.